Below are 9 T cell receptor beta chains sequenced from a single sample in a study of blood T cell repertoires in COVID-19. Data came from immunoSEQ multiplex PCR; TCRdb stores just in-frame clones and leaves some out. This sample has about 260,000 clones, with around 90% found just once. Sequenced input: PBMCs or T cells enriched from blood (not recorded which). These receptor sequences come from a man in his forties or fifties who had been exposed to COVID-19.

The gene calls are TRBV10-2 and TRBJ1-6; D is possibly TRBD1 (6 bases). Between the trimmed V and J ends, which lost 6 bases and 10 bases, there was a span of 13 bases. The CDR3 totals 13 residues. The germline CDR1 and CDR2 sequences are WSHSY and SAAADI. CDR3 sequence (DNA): TGCGCCAGCAGCCCATTACAGGGATCACCCCTCCACTTT. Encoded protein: CASSPLQGSPLHF.

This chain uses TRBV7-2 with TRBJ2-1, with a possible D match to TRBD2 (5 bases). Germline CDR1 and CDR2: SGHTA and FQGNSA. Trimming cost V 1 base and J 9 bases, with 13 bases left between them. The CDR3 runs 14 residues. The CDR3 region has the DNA TGTGCCAGCAGCTTAGGTGGCAGAGCGGCTGAGCAGTTCTTC. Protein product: CASSLGGRAAEQFF. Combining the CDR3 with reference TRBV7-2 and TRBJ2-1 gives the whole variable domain GAGVSQSPSNKVTEKGKDVELRCDPISGHTALYWYRQSLGQGLEFLIYFQGNSAPDKSGLPSDRFSAERTGGSVSTLTIQRTQQEDSAVYLCASSLGGRAAEQFFGPGTRLTVL.

The CDR3 DNA follows: TGTGCCAGTAACGGACAAGTGGGCGAGCAGTACTTC. Translating gives CASNGQVGEQYF. V usage is TRBV19 and J usage is TRBJ2-7, with D perhaps TRBD1 (5 bases). Germline V gives CDR1 LNHDA, CDR2 SQIVND (reference sequence). V dropped 7 bases and J dropped 6 bases, with 13 bases sitting between them. This CDR3 contains 12 residues.

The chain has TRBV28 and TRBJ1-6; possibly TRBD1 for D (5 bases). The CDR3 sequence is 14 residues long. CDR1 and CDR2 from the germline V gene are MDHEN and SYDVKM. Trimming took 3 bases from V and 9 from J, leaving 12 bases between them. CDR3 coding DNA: TGTGCCAGCAGTTTTTCAGGGAATGGTTCACCCCTCCACTTT. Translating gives CASSFSGNGSPLHF.

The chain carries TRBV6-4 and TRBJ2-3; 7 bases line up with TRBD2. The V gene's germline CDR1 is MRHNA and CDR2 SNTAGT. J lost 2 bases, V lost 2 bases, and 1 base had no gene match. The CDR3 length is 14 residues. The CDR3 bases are TGTGCCAGCAGTGACGAGCGGGACACAGATACGCAGTATTTT. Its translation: CASSDERDTDTQYF.

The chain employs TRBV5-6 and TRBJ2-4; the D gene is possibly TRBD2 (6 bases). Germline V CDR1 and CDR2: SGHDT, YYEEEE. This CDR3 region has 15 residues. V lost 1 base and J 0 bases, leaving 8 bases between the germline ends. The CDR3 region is CASSLTGVAKNIQYF. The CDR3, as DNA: TGTGCCAGCAGCTTGACGGGAGTAGCCAAAAACATTCAGTACTTC.

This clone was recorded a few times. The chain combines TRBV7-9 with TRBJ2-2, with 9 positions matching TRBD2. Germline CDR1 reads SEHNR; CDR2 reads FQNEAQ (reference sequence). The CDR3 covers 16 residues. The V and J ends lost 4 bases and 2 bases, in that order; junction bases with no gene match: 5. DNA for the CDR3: TGTGCCAGCAGCTCCCGGACTAGCGAAAACACCGGGGAGCTGTTTTTT. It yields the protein CASSSRTSENTGELFF.

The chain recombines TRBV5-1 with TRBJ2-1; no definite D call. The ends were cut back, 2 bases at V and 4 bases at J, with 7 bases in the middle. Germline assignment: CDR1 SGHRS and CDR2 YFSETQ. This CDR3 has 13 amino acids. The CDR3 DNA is TGCGCCAGCAGCTTTATCGAGTACAATGAGCAGTTCTTC. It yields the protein CASSFIEYNEQFF. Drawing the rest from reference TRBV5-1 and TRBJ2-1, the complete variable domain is KAGVTQTPRYLIKTRGQQVTLSCSPISGHRSVSWYQQTPGQGLQFLFEYFSETQRNKGNFPGRFSGRQFSNSRSEMNVSTLELGDSALYLCASSFIEYNEQFFGPGTRLTVL.

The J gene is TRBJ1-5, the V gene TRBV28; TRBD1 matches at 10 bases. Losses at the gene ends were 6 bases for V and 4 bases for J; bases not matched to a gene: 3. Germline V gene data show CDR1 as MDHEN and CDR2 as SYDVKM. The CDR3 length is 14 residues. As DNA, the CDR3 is TGTGCCAGCAGGACGGACAGGGGGAATCAGCCCCAGCATTTT. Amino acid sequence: CASRTDRGNQPQHF.